Below are 16 T cell receptor beta chains sequenced from a single sample in a study of T cell repertoires in ileal Crohn's disease. Sequencing used immunoSEQ multiplex PCR; TCRdb keeps in-frame clones, though not all of them. The sample has approximately 13,000 clones, around three quarters seen once; the top ten hold approximately 5.6%. Material for sequencing was ileal tissue. The receptors here all came from an adult with Crohn's disease.

The chain employs TRBV27 and TRBJ2-7; TRBD2 might be the D (6 bases). Germline CDR1 MNHEY, CDR2 SMNVEV (reference sequence). V dropped 6 bases and J dropped 0 bases, with 12 bases sitting between them. The CDR3 loop spans 14 amino acids. The CDR3 nucleotides read TGTGCCAGCAGCCAAGCGGGTAGCTCCTACGAGCAGTACTTC. This sequence encodes CASSQAGSSYEQYF.

The gene calls are TRBV10-2 and TRBJ2-7; the D gene is possibly TRBD2 (6 bases). The V and J ends lost 7 bases and 8 bases respectively, with 12 bases between them. The CDR3 runs 11 residues. From germline, CDR1 is WSHSY and CDR2 SAAADI. The DNA for the CDR3 is TGCGCCAGCATGGGGGGACCCCAGCAGTACTTC. It encodes CASMGGPQQYF.

A remark on this clone: Other DNA sequences in this specimen translate into the identical CDR3. V usage is TRBV6-1 and J usage is TRBJ1-6; possibly TRBD1 for D (5 bases). V dropped 7 bases and J dropped 0 bases, with 10 bases sitting between them. The CDR3 is made up of 15 amino acids. CDR1 and CDR2 (germline): MNHNS, SASEGT. The CDR3 sequence is CASIGGSSYNSPLHF. The CDR3, as DNA: TGTGCCAGCATCGGGGGAAGCTCCTATAATTCACCCCTCCACTTT.

This clone has only one observation. The rearrangement links TRBV6-1 to TRBJ1-2, with D tentatively TRBD1 (5 bases). Germline V CDR1 and CDR2: MNHNS, SASEGT. The CDR3 contains 13 residues. V was shortened by 1 base and J by 3 bases, with 6 bases between the two germline ends. The CDR3 coding sequence is TGTGCCAGCAGTGAAGAACAGGACTATGGCTACACCTTC. It specifies CASSEEQDYGYTF.

The chain combines TRBV2 with TRBJ2-3; D is unresolved. The ends were cut back, 1 base at V and 2 bases at J, with 10 bases in the middle. The V gene's germline CDR1 is SNHLY and CDR2 FYNNEI. This CDR3 region has 15 residues. CDR3 sequence: CASSEVRLYTDTQYF. Written as DNA, the CDR3 is TGTGCCAGCAGTGAAGTTCGCCTATACACAGATACGCAGTATTTT.

This chain joins TRBV7-2 and TRBJ2-2; 11 bases line up with TRBD2. The ends lost 1 base at V and 5 bases at J; junction bases unmatched: 6. CDR3 size: 17 residues. Germline V lookup: CDR1 SGHTA, CDR2 FQGNSA. Here the CDR3 reads CASSLDIAGGQTGELFF. CDR3 nucleotides: TGTGCCAGCAGCTTAGACATAGCGGGGGGGCAAACCGGGGAGCTGTTTTTT.

A few counts support this clone. This rearrangement joins TRBV19 to TRBJ2-5; the D is unclear. Germline CDR1 reads LNHDA; CDR2 reads SQIVND (reference sequence). This CDR3 is 13 amino acids long. V was pared by 1 base and J by 4 bases, with 7 bases between. The chain's CDR3 is CASSIVDRETQYF. The DNA of the CDR3 is TGTGCCAGTAGTATAGTGGACCGAGAGACCCAGTACTTC.

The chain joins TRBV7-2 to TRBJ1-2; 8 bases map to TRBD1. V lost 5 bases and J lost 4; bases outside the gene matches: 3. Germline assignment: CDR1 SGHTA and CDR2 FQGNSA. The CDR3 loop spans 13 amino acids. The CDR3 is CASSVDRVYGYTF. The CDR3 nucleotides are TGTGCCAGCAGCGTGGACAGGGTCTATGGCTACACCTTC.

The V call is TRBV9, the J call TRBJ2-3, with D perhaps matching TRBD2 (6 bases). The CDR3 totals 15 residues. V was shortened by 4 bases and J by 0 bases, with 12 bases between the two germline ends. Germline V gene lookup returns CDR1 SGDLS and CDR2 YYNGEE. CDR3 in amino acids: CASSFIAESTDTQYF. For the CDR3, the DNA is TGTGCCAGCAGCTTCATAGCGGAGAGCACAGATACGCAGTATTTT.

The chain combines TRBV15 with TRBJ1-3; 7 positions agree with TRBD1. The CDR3 is 17 amino acids. Germline-derived CDR1 and CDR2 are LNHNV and YYDKDF (reference sequence). V gave up 2 bases and J gave up 4 bases; unmatched junction bases: 11. CDR3 coding DNA: TGTGCCACCAGCAGACTATTCAACAGGGGAGGAGGAAACACCATATATTTT. Translating gives CATSRLFNRGGGNTIYF.

The V gene is TRBV6-5, the J gene TRBJ2-7; possible D gene TRBD2, 7 bases. Between the trimmed V and J ends, which lost 0 bases and 3 bases, there was a span of 15 bases. Per germline, CDR1 MNHEY and CDR2 SVGAGI. This CDR3 spans 16 amino acids. CDR3 nucleotides: TGTGCCAGCAGTTACTCGATGGCGGGGGCCCTCTACGAGCAGTACTTC. The encoded protein is CASSYSMAGALYEQYF.

The gene calls are TRBV5-1 and TRBJ2-2; 7 nucleotides align to TRBD1. The CDR3 is 16 residues long. Germline-derived CDR1 and CDR2 are SGHRS and YFSETQ. Trimming took 5 bases from V and 0 from J; bases not matched to a gene: 7. CDR3 residues: CASRPTGSANTGELFF. As DNA, the CDR3 is TGCGCCAGCAGGCCGACAGGGAGCGCGAACACCGGGGAGCTGTTTTTT.

The chain joins TRBV18 to TRBJ1-6; D remains ambiguous. Germline CDR1 reads KGHSH; CDR2 reads LQKENI. The CDR3 is 14 amino acids. Trimming took off 6 bases at V and 9 bases at J, with 15 bases between the two ends. CDR3 sequence (DNA): TGTGCCAGCTCGCCCGGGAATTTGGGTTCACCCCTCCACTTT. Translated, it gives CASSPGNLGSPLHF.

The chain is built from TRBV30 and TRBJ2-7; 7 bases are shared with TRBD2. Trimming at V came to 7 bases and at J to 7 bases, leaving 13 bases not matched to a gene. The germline CDR1 and CDR2 sequences are GTSNPN and SVGIG (reference sequence). The CDR3 runs to 13 residues. The DNA for the CDR3 is TGTGCCTACCTAACTACCGGGGGGTATGAGCAGTACTTC. The encoded protein is CAYLTTGGYEQYF.

This sequence joins TRBV5-1 and TRBJ2-7; D possibly matches TRBD1 or TRBD2 (6 bases each). Trimming removed 7 bases from V and 2 bases from J, with 19 bases in between. The CDR3 runs to 15 residues. Germline V gene data show CDR1 as SGHRS and CDR2 as YFSETQ. This CDR3 reads CASGEGGGGPYEQYF. The CDR3 bases are TGCGCCAGCGGCGAGGGGGGAGGTGGGCCCTACGAGCAGTACTTC. The whole variable domain, remainder taken from reference TRBV5-1 and TRBJ2-7, is KAGVTQTPRYLIKTRGQQVTLSCSPISGHRSVSWYQQTPGQGLQFLFEYFSETQRNKGNFPGRFSGRQFSNSRSEMNVSTLELGDSALYLCASGEGGGGPYEQYFGPGTRLTVT.

This clone rates as medium-sized (0.01 to 0.1%). The gene calls are TRBV5-6 and TRBJ2-3; D is unresolved. Between the trimmed V and J ends, which lost 4 bases and 3 bases, there was a span of 6 bases. The CDR3 consists of 12 residues. Germline V gene data show CDR1 as SGHDT and CDR2 as YYEEEE. As DNA, the CDR3 is TGTGCCAGCAGCCTCGATACAGATACGCAGTATTTT. It specifies CASSLDTDTQYF.